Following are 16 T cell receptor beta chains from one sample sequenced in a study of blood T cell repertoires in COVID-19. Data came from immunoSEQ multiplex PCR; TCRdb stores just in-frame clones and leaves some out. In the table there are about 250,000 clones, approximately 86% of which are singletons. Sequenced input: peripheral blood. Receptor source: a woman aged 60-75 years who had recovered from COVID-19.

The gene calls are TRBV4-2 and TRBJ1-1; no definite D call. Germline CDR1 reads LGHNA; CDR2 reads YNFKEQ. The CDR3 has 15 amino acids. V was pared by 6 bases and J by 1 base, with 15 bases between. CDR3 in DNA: TGTGCCAGCAGACTCAGGAGGGCAGAGAACACTGAAGCTTTCTTT. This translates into CASRLRRAENTEAFF.

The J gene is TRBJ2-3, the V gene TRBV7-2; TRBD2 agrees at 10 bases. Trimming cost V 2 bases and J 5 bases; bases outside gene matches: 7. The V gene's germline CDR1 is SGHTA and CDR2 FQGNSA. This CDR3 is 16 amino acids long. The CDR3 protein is CASSLLAGAKGDTQYF. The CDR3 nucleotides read TGTGCCAGCAGCTTACTAGCGGGAGCCAAGGGAGATACGCAGTATTTT.

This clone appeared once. CDR3 nucleotide sequence: TGTGCCAGCAGTTACCGGGGGACAGGGGCCGGCTACACCTTC. Amino acid sequence: CASSYRGTGAGYTF. The rearrangement links TRBV6-2 or TRBV6-3 to TRBJ1-2; 10 bases line up with TRBD1. Germline V gene lookup returns CDR1 MNHEY and CDR2 SVGEGT. The CDR3 is 14 residues long. The V and J ends lost 2 bases and 8 bases, in that order; junction bases with no gene match: 5.

The CDR3 region has the DNA TGTGCCAGCAGTCCGCCGACAGGGGGCTATTCAGGAAGTGAAGCTTTCTTT. Translating it yields CASSPPTGGYSGSEAFF. The chain uses TRBV28 and TRBJ1-1, with 10 nucleotides matching TRBD1. CDR1 and CDR2 from the germline V gene are MDHEN and SYDVKM. V lost 5 bases and J lost 7; bases outside the gene matches: 16. The CDR3 loop spans 17 amino acids.

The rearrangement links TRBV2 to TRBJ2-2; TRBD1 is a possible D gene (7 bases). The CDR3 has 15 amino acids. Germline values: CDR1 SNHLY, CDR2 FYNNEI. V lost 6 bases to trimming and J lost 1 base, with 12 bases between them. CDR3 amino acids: CASRRQGGNTGELFF. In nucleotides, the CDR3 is TGTGCCAGCAGAAGACAGGGAGGGAACACCGGGGAGCTGTTTTTT.

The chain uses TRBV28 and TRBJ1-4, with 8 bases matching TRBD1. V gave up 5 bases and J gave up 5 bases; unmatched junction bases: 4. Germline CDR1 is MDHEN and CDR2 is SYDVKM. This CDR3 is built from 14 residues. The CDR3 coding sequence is TGTGCCAGCAGTATACAGGGGGTCAATGAAAAACTGTTTTTT. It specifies CASSIQGVNEKLFF. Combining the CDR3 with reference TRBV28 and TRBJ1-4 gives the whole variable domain DVKVTQSSRYLVKRTGEKVFLECVQDMDHENMFWYRQDPGLGLRLIYFSYDVKMKEKGDIPEGYSVSREKKERFSLILESASTNQTSMYLCASSIQGVNEKLFFGSGTQLSVL.

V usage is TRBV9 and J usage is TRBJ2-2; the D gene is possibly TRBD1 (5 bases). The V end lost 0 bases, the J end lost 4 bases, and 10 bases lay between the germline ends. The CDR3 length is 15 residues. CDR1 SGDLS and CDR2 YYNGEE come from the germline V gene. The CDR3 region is CASSVGTLTTGELFF. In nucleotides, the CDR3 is TGTGCCAGCAGCGTAGGGACACTAACCACCGGGGAGCTGTTTTTT. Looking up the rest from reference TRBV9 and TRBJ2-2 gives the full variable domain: DSGVTQTPKHLITATGQRVTLRCSPRSGDLSVYWYQQSLDQGLQFLIQYYNGEERAKGNILERFSAQQFPDLHSELNLSSLELGDSALYFCASSVGTLTTGELFFGEGSRLTVL.

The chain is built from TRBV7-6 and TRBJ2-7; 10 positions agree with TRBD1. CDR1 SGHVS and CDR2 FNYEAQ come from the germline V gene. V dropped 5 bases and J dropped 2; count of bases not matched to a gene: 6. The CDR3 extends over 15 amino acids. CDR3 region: CASSLGQGVTYEQYF. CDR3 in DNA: TGTGCCAGCAGCCTAGGACAGGGGGTTACCTACGAGCAGTACTTC.

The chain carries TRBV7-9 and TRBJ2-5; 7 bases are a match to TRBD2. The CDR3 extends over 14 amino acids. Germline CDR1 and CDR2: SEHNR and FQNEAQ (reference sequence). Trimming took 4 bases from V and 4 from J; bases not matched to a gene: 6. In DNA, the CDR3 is TGTGCCAGCAGCTCCTGGGGGGAGGGAGAGACCCAGTACTTC. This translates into CASSSWGEGETQYF.

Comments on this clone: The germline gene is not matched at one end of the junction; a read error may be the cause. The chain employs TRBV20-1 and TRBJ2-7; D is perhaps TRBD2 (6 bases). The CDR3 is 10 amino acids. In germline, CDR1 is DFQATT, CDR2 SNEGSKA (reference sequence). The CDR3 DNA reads TGCAGTGCTAACGGAGGGGAGCGGTACTTC. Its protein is CSANGGERYF.

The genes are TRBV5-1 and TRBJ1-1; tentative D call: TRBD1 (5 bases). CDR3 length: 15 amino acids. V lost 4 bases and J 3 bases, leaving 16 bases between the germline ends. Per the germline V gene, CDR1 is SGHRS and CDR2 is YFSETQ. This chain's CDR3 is CASSPVGQGYTEAFF. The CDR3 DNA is TGCGCCAGCAGCCCGGTGGGGCAGGGATACACTGAAGCTTTCTTT. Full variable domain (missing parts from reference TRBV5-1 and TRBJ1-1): KAGVTQTPRYLIKTRGQQVTLSCSPISGHRSVSWYQQTPGQGLQFLFEYFSETQRNKGNFPGRFSGRQFSNSRSEMNVSTLELGDSALYLCASSPVGQGYTEAFFGQGTRLTVV.

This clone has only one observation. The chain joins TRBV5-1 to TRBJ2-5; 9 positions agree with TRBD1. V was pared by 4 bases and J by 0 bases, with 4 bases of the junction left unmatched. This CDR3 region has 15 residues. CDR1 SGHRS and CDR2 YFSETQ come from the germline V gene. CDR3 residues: CASSIGTGYQETQYF. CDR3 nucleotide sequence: TGCGCCAGCAGCATCGGGACAGGGTACCAAGAGACCCAGTACTTC.

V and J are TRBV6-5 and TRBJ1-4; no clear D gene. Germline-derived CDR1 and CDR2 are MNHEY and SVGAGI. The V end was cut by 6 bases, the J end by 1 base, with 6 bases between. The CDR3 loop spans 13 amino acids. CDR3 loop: CASSERTNEKLFF. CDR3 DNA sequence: TGTGCCAGCAGCGAGCGAACTAATGAAAAACTGTTTTTT.

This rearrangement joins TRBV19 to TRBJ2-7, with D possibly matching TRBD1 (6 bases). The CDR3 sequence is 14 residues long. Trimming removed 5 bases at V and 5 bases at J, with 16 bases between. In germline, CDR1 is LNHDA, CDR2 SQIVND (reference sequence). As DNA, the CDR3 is TGTGCCAGTAGTCGGGGTCTCCCAGGGGACGAGCAGTACTTC. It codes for CASSRGLPGDEQYF.

The DNA of the CDR3 is TGTGCCAGCTCACCGGGCTCTTCTAATGAAAAACTGTTTTTT. This sequence encodes CASSPGSSNEKLFF. This chain joins TRBV18 and TRBJ1-4; D unresolved. From germline, CDR1 is KGHSH and CDR2 LQKENI. Trimming pared 3 bases from V and 3 bases from J, leaving 8 bases between. The CDR3 extends over 14 amino acids.

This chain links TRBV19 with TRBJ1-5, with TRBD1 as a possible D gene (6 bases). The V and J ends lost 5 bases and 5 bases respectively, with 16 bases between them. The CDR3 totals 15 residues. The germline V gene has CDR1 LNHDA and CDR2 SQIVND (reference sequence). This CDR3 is CASSGAGTYDQPQHF. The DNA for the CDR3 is TGTGCCAGTAGTGGGGCAGGGACATACGATCAGCCCCAGCATTTT.